This T cell receptor (beta chain) was identified in a study of blood T cells in healthy people across ages. Using a J-beta primer mix together with a sample-barcoded 5' primer, a second PCR was run for about 7 to 12 cycles. TCRdb fed the 5' RACE reads into MiXCR, producing one record per CDR3 protein. The sample records about 580,000 distinct CDR3 sequences, around 48% being singletons. Germline values: CDR1 GTSNPN, CDR2 SVGIG (reference sequence). The CDR3 totals 13 residues. The germline V and J ends were trimmed by 1 base and 8 bases, with 11 bases remaining between them. The origin of this receptor is a man aged 80 or over in good health. The V and J genes are TRBV30 and TRBJ1-4, with D hard to call. Sequenced sample: blood. Here the CDR3 reads CAWSGNEGEKLFF. Written as DNA, the CDR3 is TGTGCCTGGAGTGGGAACGAGGGAGAAAAACTGTTTTTT. Complete variable domain (other parts from reference TRBV30 and TRBJ1-4): SQTIHQWPATLVQPVGSPLSLECTVEGTSNPNLYWYRQAAGRGLQLLFYSVGIGQISSEVPQNLSASRPQDRQFILSSKKLLLSDSGFYLCAWSGNEGEKLFFGSGTQLSVL.